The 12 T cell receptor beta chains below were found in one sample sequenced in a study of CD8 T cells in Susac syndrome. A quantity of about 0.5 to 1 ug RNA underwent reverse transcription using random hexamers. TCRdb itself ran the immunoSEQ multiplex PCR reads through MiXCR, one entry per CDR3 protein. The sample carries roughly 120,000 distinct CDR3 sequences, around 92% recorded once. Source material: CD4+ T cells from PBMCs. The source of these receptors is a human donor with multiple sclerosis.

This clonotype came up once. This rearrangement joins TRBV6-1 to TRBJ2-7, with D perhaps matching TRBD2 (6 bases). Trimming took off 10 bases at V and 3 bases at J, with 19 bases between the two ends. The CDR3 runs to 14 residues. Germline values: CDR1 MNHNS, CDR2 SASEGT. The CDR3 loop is CATPPDYGGYEQYF. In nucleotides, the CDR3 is TGTGCCACCCCCCCGGACTACGGGGGCTACGAGCAGTACTTC.

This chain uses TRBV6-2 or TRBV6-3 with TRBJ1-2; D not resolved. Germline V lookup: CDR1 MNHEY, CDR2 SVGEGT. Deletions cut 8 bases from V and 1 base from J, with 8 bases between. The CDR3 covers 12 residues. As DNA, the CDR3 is TGTGCCAGCGGAAAGTTTAACTATGGCTACACCTTC. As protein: CASGKFNYGYTF.

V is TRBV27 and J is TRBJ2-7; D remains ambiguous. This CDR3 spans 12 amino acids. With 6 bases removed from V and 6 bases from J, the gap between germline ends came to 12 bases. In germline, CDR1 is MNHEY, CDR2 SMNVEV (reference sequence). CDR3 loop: CASSPFKGEQYF. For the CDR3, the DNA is TGTGCCAGCAGCCCATTCAAGGGCGAGCAGTACTTC.

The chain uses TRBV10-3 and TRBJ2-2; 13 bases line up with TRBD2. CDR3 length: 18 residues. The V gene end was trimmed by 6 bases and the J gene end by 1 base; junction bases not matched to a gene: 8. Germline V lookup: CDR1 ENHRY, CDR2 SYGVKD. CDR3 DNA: TGTGCCATCAGGAAGGGGACTAGCGGGGAGCTGAACACCGGGGAGCTGTTTTTT. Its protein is CAIRKGTSGELNTGELFF.

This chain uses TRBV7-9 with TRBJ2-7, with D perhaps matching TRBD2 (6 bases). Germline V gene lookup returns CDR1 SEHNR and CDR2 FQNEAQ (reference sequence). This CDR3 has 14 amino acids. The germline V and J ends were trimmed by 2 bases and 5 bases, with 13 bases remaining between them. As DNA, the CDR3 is TGTGCCAGCAGCTTATCAGGGAGGATCGACGAGCAGTACTTC. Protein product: CASSLSGRIDEQYF.

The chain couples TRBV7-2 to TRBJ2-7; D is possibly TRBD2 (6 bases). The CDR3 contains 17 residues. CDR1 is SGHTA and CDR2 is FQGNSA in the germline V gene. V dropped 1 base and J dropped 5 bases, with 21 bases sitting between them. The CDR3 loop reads CASSLGAGRSVWDEQYF. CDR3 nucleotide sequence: TGTGCCAGCAGCTTAGGTGCGGGGAGAAGTGTTTGGGACGAGCAGTACTTC.

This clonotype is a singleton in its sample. The CDR3 reads CASSLTPSVTDTQYF. In nucleotides, the CDR3 is TGTGCCAGCAGCTTGACGCCGTCCGTCACAGATACGCAGTATTTT. The V and J genes are TRBV5-4 and TRBJ2-3; no definite D call. In germline, CDR1 is SGHNT, CDR2 YYREEE (reference sequence). This CDR3 comprises 15 residues. V lost 1 base and J lost 2, with 11 bases in between.

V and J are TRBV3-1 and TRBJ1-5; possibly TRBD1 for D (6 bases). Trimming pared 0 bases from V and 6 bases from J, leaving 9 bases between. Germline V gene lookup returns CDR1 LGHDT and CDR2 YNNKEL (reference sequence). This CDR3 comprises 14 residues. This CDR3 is CASSQDPGVQPQHF. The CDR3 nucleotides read TGTGCCAGCAGCCAAGATCCAGGGGTTCAGCCCCAGCATTTT.

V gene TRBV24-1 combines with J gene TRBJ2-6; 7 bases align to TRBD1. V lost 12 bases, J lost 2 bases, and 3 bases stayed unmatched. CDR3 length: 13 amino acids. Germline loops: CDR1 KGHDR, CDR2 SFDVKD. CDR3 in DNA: TGTGCCGTACAGGGGACTGGGGCCAACGTCCTGACTTTC. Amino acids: CAVQGTGANVLTF.

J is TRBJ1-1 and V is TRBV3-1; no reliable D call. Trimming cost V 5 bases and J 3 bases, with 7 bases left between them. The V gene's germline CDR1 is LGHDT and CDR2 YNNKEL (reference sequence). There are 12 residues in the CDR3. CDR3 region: CASSIGYTEAFF. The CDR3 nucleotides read TGTGCCAGCAGCATTGGGTACACTGAAGCTTTCTTT.

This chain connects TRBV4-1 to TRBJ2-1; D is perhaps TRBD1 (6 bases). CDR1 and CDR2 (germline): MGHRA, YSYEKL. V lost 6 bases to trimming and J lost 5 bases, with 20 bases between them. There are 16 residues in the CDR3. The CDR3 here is CASRRGQSQGHNEQFF. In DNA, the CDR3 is TGCGCCAGCAGGCGTGGACAGTCTCAAGGCCACAATGAGCAGTTCTTC.

The chain's CDR3 is CASSLGVRGDSYGYTF. The CDR3 DNA reads TGTGCCAGCAGTTTAGGTGTCAGGGGGGATTCCTATGGCTACACCTTC. The chain joins TRBV28 to TRBJ1-2; TRBD1 aligns across 7 bases. J was trimmed by 4 bases and V by 2 bases; bases with no gene match: 10. Germline CDR1 and CDR2: MDHEN and SYDVKM. The CDR3 has 16 residues.